Below, 29 T cell receptor beta chains from the same sample are listed, as sequenced in a study of early T cells in non-severe SARS-CoV-2 infection. MiXCR was run by TCRdb on the 5' RACE reads, yielding one entry per CDR3 protein. In the table there are 65,000 to 90,000 distinct CDR3 sequences, less than 15% of which are singletons. The specimen was whole blood. The receptors come from an adult who was a healthcare worker with PCR-confirmed SARS-CoV-2 infection or an uninfected control (not recorded which).

Many counts were recorded for this clonotype. The gene calls are TRBV18 and TRBJ2-2; no definite D call. CDR1 and CDR2 (germline): KGHSH, LQKENI. V was shortened by 4 bases and J by 4 bases, with 13 bases between the two germline ends. The CDR3 is 15 amino acids. CDR3 residues: CASSQVSVGTGELFF. The CDR3 nucleotides read TGTGCCAGCTCACAAGTCTCTGTCGGCACCGGGGAGCTGTTTTTT.

This clonotype was detected a few times. V and J are TRBV2 and TRBJ2-1; D is possibly TRBD1 (6 bases). Germline assignment: CDR1 SNHLY and CDR2 FYNNEI. The V and J ends lost 4 bases and 8 bases respectively, with 12 bases between them. This CDR3 contains 13 residues. Here the CDR3 DNA reads TGTGCCAGCAGTGCTCAGGGGATGGATGAGCAGTTCTTC. Its translation is CASSAQGMDEQFF.

This clonotype showed up just a few times. One junction end does not reproduce the germline sequence, and a read error may be involved. The V and J genes are TRBV13 and TRBJ1-4; D gene unclear. Germline loops: CDR1 PRHDT, CDR2 FYEKMQ (reference sequence). This CDR3 is 16 amino acids long. The CDR3 nucleotides read TGTGCCAGCAGTTTAGCACAGCCGGGGACTAATGAAAAACTGTTTTTT. Its protein is CASSLAQPGTNEKLFF.

This clonotype was counted only a few times. The chain has TRBV5-4 and TRBJ2-3; 10 bases are shared with TRBD2. Germline CDR1 and CDR2: SGHNT and YYREEE (reference sequence). V gave up 4 bases and J gave up 2 bases; unmatched junction bases: 16. The CDR3 covers 19 residues. The CDR3 here is CASSLGPWTSGINTDTQYF. The CDR3 bases are TGTGCCAGCAGCCTAGGTCCCTGGACTAGCGGAATAAACACAGATACGCAGTATTTT.

This clonotype was recorded at least ten times. V is TRBV18 and J is TRBJ2-1; 9 nucleotides agree with TRBD2. Looked up from germline, CDR1 is KGHSH and CDR2 is LQKENI. The CDR3 sequence is 17 residues long. J lost 1 base, V lost 3 bases, and 7 bases had no gene match. The CDR3 bases are TGTGCCAGCTCACCGTCGGCTAGCGGGATATCCTACAATGAGCAGTTCTTC. Translation: CASSPSASGISYNEQFF.

This clonotype has at least ten counts. The chain recombines TRBV11-3 with TRBJ1-1; a possible D gene is TRBD1 (5 bases). The CDR3 has 18 amino acids. Germline loops: CDR1 SGHNT, CDR2 YENEEA. With 1 base removed from V and 1 base from J, the gap between germline ends came to 19 bases. The CDR3 reads CASSLVGRVTTRNTEAFF. The CDR3 region has the DNA TGTGCCAGCAGCTTAGTGGGACGGGTTACTACCAGGAACACTGAAGCTTTCTTT.

This clonotype was counted between two and nine times. CDR3 nucleotide sequence: TGTGCCAGCAGTGTCCAGGGGGCGGATTACGAGCAGTACTTC. It yields the protein CASSVQGADYEQYF. V is TRBV2 and J is TRBJ2-7; 8 nucleotides match TRBD1. The CDR3 sequence is 14 residues long. Germline loops: CDR1 SNHLY, CDR2 FYNNEI. J was trimmed by 4 bases and V by 4 bases; bases with no gene match: 6.

The V call is TRBV27, the J call TRBJ2-7; no reliable D call. V lost 7 bases and J lost 4, with 20 bases in between. Germline CDR1 MNHEY, CDR2 SMNVEV (reference sequence). This CDR3 comprises 15 residues. The CDR3 nucleotides read TGTGCCAGCAAGTGGGCCGGTAATCCTTCTTACGAGCAGTACTTC. It codes for CASKWAGNPSYEQYF.

Ten or more counts support this clonotype. V and J are TRBV11-2 and TRBJ2-3, with TRBD2 matching 10 bases. Germline V gene sequence: CDR1 SGHAT, CDR2 FQNNGV. Trimming at V came to 1 base and at J to 0 bases, leaving 10 bases not matched to a gene. The CDR3 is made up of 19 amino acids. The CDR3 spells CASSLAPRAGGPSTDTQYF. The CDR3 region has the DNA TGTGCCAGCAGCTTAGCCCCTAGAGCGGGGGGGCCTAGCACAGATACGCAGTATTTT.

This clonotype has at least ten counts. The CDR3 nucleotides are TGTGCCAGCAGTGACCTAGCGGGATCAGATACGCAGTATTTT. Translation gives CASSDLAGSDTQYF. This chain joins TRBV6-4 and TRBJ2-3; 9 positions match TRBD2. V trimming: 2 bases; J trimming: 4 bases; junction bases outside the gene matches: 1. Germline CDR1 is MRHNA and CDR2 is SNTAGT. The CDR3 totals 14 residues.

The rearrangement links TRBV6-6 to TRBJ1-2; unclear D gene. Germline assignment: CDR1 MNHNY and CDR2 SVGAGI (reference sequence). The V end lost 5 bases, the J end lost 4 bases, and 20 bases lay between the germline ends. The CDR3 spans 16 residues. As DNA, the CDR3 is TGTGCCAGCAGTCCTATGGGAGGGATGGAGAGCTATGGCTACACCTTC. Protein product: CASSPMGGMESYGYTF.

This clonotype was seen many times. The V gene is TRBV7-3, the J gene TRBJ1-1; no clear D. V lost 2 bases, J lost 4 bases, and 8 bases lay in between. The CDR3 sequence is 13 residues long. The germline V gene encodes CDR1 SGHTA and CDR2 FQGTGA. The CDR3 sequence: CASSLDWGTEAFF. The CDR3 DNA reads TGTGCCAGCAGCTTAGATTGGGGCACTGAAGCTTTCTTT.

Ten or more counts support this clonotype. This chain joins TRBV18 and TRBJ1-2; D might be TRBD1 (5 bases). The germline gives CDR1 KGHSH, CDR2 LQKENI. Trimming stripped 3 bases from V and 7 bases from J, with 24 bases between. This CDR3 is built from 17 residues. The CDR3 sequence is CASSPALVGTESSGYTF. In nucleotides, the CDR3 is TGTGCCAGCTCACCGGCTCTCGTCGGGACCGAGTCGTCTGGCTACACCTTC.

This clonotype was picked up many times. The rearrangement links TRBV20-1 to TRBJ2-1; 8 positions agree with TRBD2. The V gene end was trimmed by 4 bases and the J gene end by 4 bases; junction bases not matched to a gene: 9. The CDR3 covers 15 residues. The germline V gene has CDR1 DFQATT and CDR2 SNEGSKA (reference sequence). In DNA, the CDR3 is TGCAGTGCTACCCGGGAGGGAGGGGGGTACAATGAGCAGTTCTTC. Translated, it gives CSATREGGGYNEQFF.

This chain links TRBV5-4 with TRBJ1-2; TRBD1 is a possible D gene (6 bases). The CDR3 runs to 14 residues. Germline assignment: CDR1 SGHNT and CDR2 YYREEE (reference sequence). The V gene lost 5 bases and the J gene lost 4 bases, with 15 bases spanning the gap. CDR3: CASSSQGLGYGYTF. As DNA, the CDR3 is TGTGCCAGCAGTTCCCAGGGGTTAGGCTATGGCTACACCTTC.

Only a few counts were recorded for this clonotype. This sequence joins TRBV12-5 and TRBJ1-1, with TRBD1 matching 9 bases. The ends lost 4 bases at V and 1 base at J; junction bases unmatched: 10. CDR1 is LGHNT and CDR2 is FRNRAP in the germline V gene. The CDR3 consists of 17 residues. This CDR3 reads CASGWGDRVLENTEAFF. The CDR3 nucleotides read TGTGCTAGTGGTTGGGGGGACAGGGTCCTCGAGAACACTGAAGCTTTCTTT.

The chain recombines TRBV19 with TRBJ2-1, with TRBD2 as a possible D gene (5 bases). The CDR3 has 15 residues. V shed 5 bases and J shed 6 bases, with 17 bases lying between them. In germline, CDR1 is LNHDA, CDR2 SQIVND (reference sequence). The DNA of the CDR3 is TGTGCCAGTAGTCTCCCGGCGGGCCTAGGCAATGAGCAGTTCTTC. It translates to CASSLPAGLGNEQFF.

This clonotype was counted at least ten times. The chain recombines TRBV7-9 with TRBJ2-1, with unresolved D. The CDR3 loop spans 17 amino acids. Trimming pared 0 bases from V and 4 bases from J, leaving 16 bases between. Germline V CDR1 and CDR2: SEHNR, FQNEAQ (reference sequence). The DNA of the CDR3 is TGTGCCAGCAGCTTAGCCCAGGCACACGGAGTATACAATGAGCAGTTCTTC. It specifies CASSLAQAHGVYNEQFF.

This clonotype was observed at least ten times. The chain carries TRBV7-2 and TRBJ2-2; 8 nucleotides line up with TRBD2. The V gene's germline CDR1 is SGHTA and CDR2 FQGNSA. The CDR3 covers 14 residues. V lost 3 bases, J lost 5 bases, and 2 bases stayed unmatched. The chain's CDR3 is CASSFTGGTGELFF. The CDR3 coding sequence is TGTGCCAGCAGCTTTACGGGAGGGACCGGGGAGCTGTTTTTT. The full variable domain, rest sourced from reference TRBV7-2 and TRBJ2-2, is GAGVSQSPSNKVTEKGKDVELRCDPISGHTALYWYRQSLGQGLEFLIYFQGNSAPDKSGLPSDRFSAERTGGSVSTLTIQRTQQEDSAVYLCASSFTGGTGELFFGEGSRLTVL.

The chain links TRBV11-2 to TRBJ2-2; 8 nucleotides align to TRBD1. This CDR3 comprises 15 residues. The trim removed 7 bases at V and 5 bases at J, leaving 9 bases unmatched. In germline, CDR1 is SGHAT, CDR2 FQNNGV. This CDR3 is CASNQIRGRTGELFF. The CDR3 DNA follows: TGTGCCAGCAACCAGATCAGGGGGCGGACCGGGGAGCTGTTTTTT.

There are a few counts of this clonotype. This chain links TRBV7-9 with TRBJ2-5; 8 positions agree with TRBD1. With 5 bases clipped from V and 4 bases from J, the junction kept 9 bases outside the gene matches. Germline-derived CDR1 and CDR2 are SEHNR and FQNEAQ (reference sequence). This CDR3 is built from 15 residues. As DNA, the CDR3 is TGTGCCAGCAGCCCGGGACAGGTTGATCGAGAGACCCAGTACTTC. Its protein product is CASSPGQVDRETQYF.

This clonotype appeared many times. This chain links TRBV11-3 with TRBJ1-4, with D hard to call. This CDR3 is 15 amino acids long. Trimming removed 5 bases at V and 1 base at J, with 11 bases between. Germline V gives CDR1 SGHNT, CDR2 YENEEA. The CDR3 reads CASSENRGTNEKLFF. The DNA for the CDR3 is TGTGCCAGCAGCGAAAATCGTGGAACTAATGAAAAACTGTTTTTT.

Of note for this clonotype: An end of the junction differs from the germline gene, which may be a read error. The chain couples TRBV6-2 or TRBV6-3 to TRBJ2-7; D is perhaps TRBD1 or TRBD2 (5 bases each). This CDR3 has 15 amino acids. Per germline, CDR1 MNHEY and CDR2 SVGEGT. The DNA for the CDR3 is TGTGTCAGCAGTTCGCACCGGGGCTCTGAGGGAGCGGAGTACTTC. It yields the protein CVSSSHRGSEGAEYF.

CDR3 nucleotide sequence: TGTGCCAGCACCGAGGGGGGTGTGAATCGGGGAGAGCAGTACTTC. This translates into CASTEGGVNRGEQYF. The rearrangement joins TRBV5-4 to TRBJ2-7; D may be TRBD1 or TRBD2 (6 bases each). CDR1 SGHNT and CDR2 YYREEE come from the germline V gene (reference sequence). V lost 6 bases and J 7 bases, leaving 23 bases between the germline ends. The CDR3 has 15 amino acids.

As for this clonotype: As the CDR3 is not closed by the conserved phenylalanine or tryptophan, this likely results from a read error. This chain connects TRBV20-1 to TRBJ1-1; D possibly corresponds to TRBD1 (5 bases). Germline CDR1 and CDR2: DFQATT and SNEGSKA (reference sequence). The V end lost 5 bases, the J end lost 4 bases, and 17 bases lay between the germline ends. The CDR3 runs to 14 residues. In DNA form, the CDR3 reads TGCAGTGCTCCGTCCCGGGGCTTAAGCACTGAAGCTTTCTAT. Its protein is CSAPSRGLSTEAFY.

This chain's CDR3 is CASSQGNGNQPQHF. The CDR3 bases are TGCGCCAGCAGCCAAGGTAACGGCAATCAGCCCCAGCATTTT. The rearrangement links TRBV4-1 to TRBJ1-5; D remains ambiguous. The CDR3 has 14 residues. V was trimmed by 1 base and J by 2 bases, leaving 6 bases between them. Germline loops: CDR1 MGHRA, CDR2 YSYEKL.

This clonotype was observed many times. This rearrangement joins TRBV4-1 to TRBJ2-3, with 10 bases that match TRBD1. The germline V gene encodes CDR1 MGHRA and CDR2 YSYEKL. V gave up 0 bases and J gave up 5 bases; unmatched junction bases: 8. CDR3 length equals 17 residues. The CDR3 DNA reads as TGCGCCAGCAGCCAAGATCCAGACAGGGGGCTCGGAGATACGCAGTATTTT. This codes for CASSQDPDRGLGDTQYF.

The DNA for the CDR3 is TGTGCCAGCAGCCCCTCCCTAGTTGGGGACATTCAGTACTTC. Protein: CASSPSLVGDIQYF. The chain joins TRBV7-9 to TRBJ2-4; D gene unclear. CDR1 is SEHNR and CDR2 is FQNEAQ in the germline V gene (reference sequence). Trimming cost V 5 bases and J 8 bases, with 16 bases left between them. CDR3 size: 14 residues.

The chain joins TRBV2 to TRBJ2-7; D uncertain. This CDR3 has 10 residues. V was clipped by 8 bases and J by 2 bases, with 4 bases between them. Germline CDR1 and CDR2: SNHLY and FYNNEI. The CDR3 reads CASGTYEQYF. In nucleotides, the CDR3 is TGTGCCAGCGGTACCTACGAGCAGTACTTC.